What follows describes a single T cell receptor beta chain. PCR amplification relied on 60 Vbeta primers (plus 13 Jbeta primers). TCRdb's table, derived via immunoSEQ multiplex PCR, lists solely in-frame clones and lacks some. The table records about 130,000 clones, around 80% of them present only once. The sample is drawn from a study of cytomegalovirus exposure and HLA in healthy donors. The sequenced material came from PBMCs. The clonotype comes from a young man in good health and CMV-seronegative.

The CDR3 region has the DNA TGTGCCAGCAGCCCTTTACAGGGTACGCAGTATTTT. It translates to CASSPLQGTQYF. The chain joins TRBV5-4 to TRBJ2-3, with TRBD1 as a possible D gene (6 bases). With 4 bases removed from V and 8 bases from J, the gap between germline ends came to 11 bases. CDR3 length: 12 residues. Germline V gene data show CDR1 as SGHNT and CDR2 as YYREEE (reference sequence). Variable domain in full (rest from reference TRBV5-4 and TRBJ2-3): ETGVTQSPTHLIKTRGQQVTLRCSSQSGHNTVSWYQQALGQGPQFIFQYYREEENGRGNFPPRFSGLQFPNYSSELNVNALELDDSALYLCASSPLQGTQYFGPGTRLTVL.